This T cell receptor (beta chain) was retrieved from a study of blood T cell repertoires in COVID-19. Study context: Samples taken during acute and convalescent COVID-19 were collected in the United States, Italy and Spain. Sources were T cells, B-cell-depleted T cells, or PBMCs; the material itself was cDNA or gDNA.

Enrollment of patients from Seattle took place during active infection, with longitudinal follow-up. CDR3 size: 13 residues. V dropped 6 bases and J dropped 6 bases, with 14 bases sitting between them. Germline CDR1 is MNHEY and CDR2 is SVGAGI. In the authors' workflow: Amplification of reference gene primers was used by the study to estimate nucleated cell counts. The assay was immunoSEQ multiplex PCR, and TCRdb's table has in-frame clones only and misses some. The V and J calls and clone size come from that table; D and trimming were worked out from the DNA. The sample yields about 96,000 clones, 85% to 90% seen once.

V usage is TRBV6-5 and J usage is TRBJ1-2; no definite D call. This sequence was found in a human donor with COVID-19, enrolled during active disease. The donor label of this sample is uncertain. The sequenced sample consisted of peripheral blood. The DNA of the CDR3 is TGTGCCAGCAGAGATGACGGGATGCATGGCTACACCTTC. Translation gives CASRDDGMHGYTF.